The 20 T cell receptor beta chains below come from one sample, sequenced in a study of T cells in women clearing cervical HPV infection. Clones were read by immunoSEQ multiplex PCR, and TCRdb kept only the in-frame ones, dropping some. The sample holds roughly 30,000 clones. The sample comprised blood buffy coat. These receptors all come from a woman between 18 and 69 years old with a cervical HPV16 infection that either progressed to CIN3+ or cleared (not recorded which).

As to this clone: Read coverage stops 3 residues before the CDR3 terminus; the germline J gene supplies the remainder. This sequence joins TRBV7-2 and TRBJ2-5, with unresolved D. CDR1 is SGHTA, CDR2 FQGNSA, per germline. The CDR3 spans 11 residues. Deletions cut 2 bases from V and 7 bases from J, with 5 bases between. The CDR3 DNA, read in part, is TGTGCCAGCAGCTTAACGGGGACC. It is translated as CASSLTGT. The full CDR3 is CASSLTGTQYF.

On this clone: The read comes to an end 3 residues before the CDR3 does, leaving the germline J gene to fill in the end. The J gene is TRBJ1-4, the V gene TRBV5-1; 8 bases are shared with TRBD1. Germline V gene sequence: CDR1 SGHRS, CDR2 YFSETQ. The CDR3 covers 14 residues. Trimming took 4 bases from V and 6 from J; bases not matched to a gene: 5. The CDR3 loop reads CASSPDRADEKLFF. The part of the CDR3 DNA that was read is TGCGCCAGCAGCCCGGACAGGGCGGATGAAAAA.

Points on this clone: The CDR3 goes on 3 residues after the read ends, and that part is filled in from the germline J gene. The V call is TRBV3-1 (or the pseudogene TRBV3-2), the J call TRBJ2-1; a weak D match, TRBD2 (5 bases). The ends were cut back, 4 bases at V and 0 bases at J, with 13 bases in the middle. The CDR3 runs 16 residues. The germline gives CDR1 LGHDT, CDR2 YNNKEL (reference sequence). The CDR3: CASSLPSRGSYNEQFF. The CDR3 DNA, read in part, is TGTGCCAGCAGCCTTCCTTCTCGGGGCTCCTACAATGAG.

The CDR3 is CAISSGIHEQYF. The sequenced CDR3 bases are TGTGCCATCAGTTCAGGGATCCACGAG. The chain employs TRBV10-3 and TRBJ2-7; weak D call: TRBD1 (5 bases). The CDR3 end falls 3 residues outside the read, so it is completed with the germline J gene. Germline CDR1 and CDR2: ENHRY and SYGVKD. V was trimmed by 5 bases and J by 5 bases, leaving 10 bases between them. The CDR3 totals 12 residues.

Turning to this clone: From the germline J gene comes the end of the CDR3, since the read stops 3 residues before it. The chain recombines TRBV7-9 with TRBJ1-5; no reliable D call. Germline CDR1 is SEHNR and CDR2 is FQNEAQ (reference sequence). V was clipped by 0 bases and J by 7 bases, with 10 bases between them. CDR3 length: 14 amino acids. CDR3 loop: CASSLAGIQQPQHF. Partial CDR3 DNA: TGTGCCAGCAGCTTAGCGGGCATCCAACAGCCC.

About this clone: The read stops 3 residues short of the end of the CDR3; the missing end is completed from the germline J gene. The rearrangement uses TRBV20-1 and TRBJ2-3, with D unresolved. V lost 5 bases to trimming and J lost 0 bases, with 15 bases between them. In germline, CDR1 is DFQATT, CDR2 SNEGSKA (reference sequence). The CDR3 length is 15 residues. The CDR3 loop is CSAPVIRSSTDTQYF. CDR3 bases read: TGCAGTGCTCCCGTCATCAGGTCTAGCACAGATACG.

Concerning this clone itself: The read halts 3 residues ahead of the CDR3 end, with the missing end drawn from the germline J gene. The chain uses TRBV7-2 and TRBJ1-5; D is perhaps TRBD1 (6 bases). CDR3 length: 16 residues. Germline assignment: CDR1 SGHTA and CDR2 FQGNSA. Trimming cost V 0 bases and J 5 bases, with 14 bases left between them. CDR3 sequence: CASSLAGGRPDQPQHF. The part of the CDR3 DNA that was read is TGTGCCAGCAGCTTAGCGGGGGGGCGGCCGGATCAGCCC.

Remarks on this clone: The CDR3 end lies 3 residues beyond the end of the read and is filled in from the germline J gene. The J gene is TRBJ1-2, the V gene TRBV19; TRBD1 matches at 11 bases. This CDR3 contains 16 residues. From germline, CDR1 is LNHDA and CDR2 SQIVND (reference sequence). The V gene end was trimmed by 9 bases and the J gene end by 3 bases; junction bases not matched to a gene: 12. The CDR3 DNA, read in part, is TGTGCCAGCCGGAGCGTTGGACAGGGGGCCCACTATGGC. It translates to CASRSVGQGAHYG. The whole CDR3 protein reads CASRSVGQGAHYGYTF.

In regard to this clone: The read comes to an end 3 residues before the CDR3 does, leaving the germline J gene to fill in the end. The sample has other DNA sequences that encode this CDR3 too. This chain joins TRBV14 and TRBJ2-7; 8 nucleotides match TRBD2. The V gene end was trimmed by 1 base and the J gene end by 2 bases; junction bases not matched to a gene: 13. Per germline, CDR1 SGHDN and CDR2 FVKESK. The CDR3 contains 18 residues. The DNA read from the CDR3 is TGTGCCAGCAGCCAAGTTCTCTTTTCACTAGCGGACCCCTACGAG. Protein sequence: CASSQVLFSLADPYE. The complete CDR3 protein is CASSQVLFSLADPYEQYF.

A word on this clone: The read terminates 3 residues before the CDR3 end, so the remaining end is supplied by the germline J gene. J is TRBJ2-7 and V is TRBV2; the D gene is possibly TRBD1 (6 bases). Deletions cut 4 bases from V and 3 bases from J, with 13 bases between. Germline-derived CDR1 and CDR2 are SNHLY and FYNNEI. CDR3 size: 14 residues. CDR3 DNA, as far as it was read: TGTGCCAGCAGTGCGGACAGTGGAGACTACGAG. It codes for CASSADSGDYE. The CDR3 in full is CASSADSGDYEQYF.

The covered CDR3 bases are TGCGCCAGCAGTCAGACCGGAGGGGGCGGCTGCTACGAG. As protein: CASSQTGGGGCYE. The CDR3 as a whole reads CASSQTGGGGCYEQYF. The chain links TRBV23-1 to TRBJ2-7; D possibly corresponds to TRBD1 (7 bases). Sequencing ends 3 residues short of the CDR3 end; the germline J gene provides the rest. TRBV23-1 is placed among ORFs of uncertain function. This CDR3 spans 16 amino acids. The V end was cut by 3 bases, the J end by 3 bases, with 18 bases between.

With regard to this clone: The sequenced fragment ends 3 residues before the CDR3 boundary, so the rest is inferred from the germline J gene. The chain employs TRBV11-2 and TRBJ2-3, with D tentatively TRBD2 (5 bases). Germline loops: CDR1 SGHAT, CDR2 FQNNGV. Trimming removed 1 base at V and 1 base at J, with 9 bases between. This CDR3 spans 15 amino acids. The CDR3 DNA, read in part, is TGTGCCAGCAGCTTAGGAGGGTTGGGCACAGATACG. Protein: CASSLGGLGTDT. The whole CDR3 region reads CASSLGGLGTDTQYF.

Concerning this clone itself: The observed sequence ends 3 residues before the CDR3 terminus, with the missing tail filled in from the germline J gene. The chain combines TRBV19 with TRBJ2-1; 11 nucleotides agree with TRBD2. V was pared by 3 bases and J by 3 bases, with 7 bases of the junction left unmatched. Germline V gene lookup returns CDR1 LNHDA and CDR2 SQIVND (reference sequence). The CDR3 is 17 amino acids. The CDR3 loop reads CASSISGTSGDYNEQFF. CDR3 DNA (partial): TGTGCCAGTAGTATCTCCGGGACTAGCGGAGACTACAATGAG.

As to this clone: The sequence runs out 3 residues before the end of the CDR3; the remainder is reconstructed from the germline J gene. V gene TRBV5-1 combines with J gene TRBJ1-2; 10 bases align to TRBD1. J gave up 7 bases and V 5 bases, and 8 bases lay outside the gene matches. Germline V gene data show CDR1 as SGHRS and CDR2 as YFSETQ. CDR3 length equals 14 residues. CDR3 amino acids: CASRRDRGPPGYTF. The CDR3 DNA, read in part, is TGCGCCAGCAGGCGTGACAGGGGGCCTCCTGGC.

Points on this clone: Coverage ceases 3 residues before the CDR3 finishes, and the germline J gene fills in the end. This sequence joins TRBV2 and TRBJ1-1; D may be TRBD1 (5 bases). The V and J ends lost 5 bases and 4 bases respectively, with 14 bases between them. CDR3 length equals 14 residues. Looked up from germline, CDR1 is SNHLY and CDR2 is FYNNEI. The CDR3 DNA, read in part, is TGTGCCAGCAGTCCGTTGACAGTCGGCACTGAA. Translation gives CASSPLTVGTE. The full CDR3 sequence reads CASSPLTVGTEAFF. The variable domain in full, completed from reference TRBV2 and TRBJ1-1, reads EPEVTQTPSHQVTQMGQEVILRCVPISNHLYFYWYRQILGQKVEFLVSFYNNEISEKSEIFDDQFSVERPDGSNFTLKIRSTKLEDSAMYFCASSPLTVGTEAFFGQGTRLTVV.

Of note for this clone: The read terminates 3 residues before the CDR3 end, so the remaining end is supplied by the germline J gene. The V call is TRBV7-8, the J call TRBJ1-1; 9 bases align to TRBD1. The CDR3 is 17 amino acids. Trimming at V came to 1 base and at J to 0 bases, leaving 6 bases not matched to a gene. Germline CDR1 SGHVS, CDR2 FQNEAQ. The DNA read from the CDR3 is TGTGCCAGCAGCTTAGAGGGACAGGGCATTATGAACACTGAA. This translates into CASSLEGQGIMNTE. Given in full, the CDR3 is CASSLEGQGIMNTEAFF.

CDR3 bases read: TGCAGCGTTGAAAGGTCGGCAGACAAATATGGC. As protein: CSVERSADKYG. The complete CDR3 sequence is CSVERSADKYGYTF. The genes are TRBV29-1 and TRBJ1-2; D call uncertain. The read stops 3 residues short of the end of the CDR3; the missing end is completed from the germline J gene. Looked up from germline, CDR1 is SQVTM and CDR2 is ANQGSEA. This CDR3 comprises 14 residues. Deletions cut 2 bases from V and 5 bases from J, with 15 bases between. The full variable domain, completed using reference TRBV29-1 and TRBJ1-2, is SAVISQKPSRDICQRGTSLTIQCQVDSQVTMMFWYRQQPGQSLTLIATANQGSEATYESGFVIDKFPISRPNLTFSTLTVSNMSPEDSSIYLCSVERSADKYGYTFGSGTRLTVV.

With regard to this clone: The sequence runs out 3 residues before the end of the CDR3; the remainder is reconstructed from the germline J gene. V gene TRBV10-3 combines with J gene TRBJ1-2; 7 bases align to TRBD1. Germline V gene sequence: CDR1 ENHRY, CDR2 SYGVKD. This CDR3 region has 17 residues. The CDR3 bases that were read are TGTGCCATCAGTGGAACCGCCCGGGACAGCCGACTAAAGGGC. Protein product: CAISGTARDSRLKG. The entire CDR3 sequence reads CAISGTARDSRLKGYTF.

In the case of this clone: The read gets to within 3 residues of the CDR3 end, and the germline J gene fills in the rest. J is TRBJ2-6 and V is TRBV18, with 8 bases that match TRBD1. This CDR3 comprises 17 residues. The J segment lost 0 bases and the V segment lost 5 bases, leaving 6 bases of the junction unmatched. Per the germline V gene, CDR1 is KGHSH and CDR2 is LQKENI. The CDR3 bases that were read are TGTGCCAGCTCAGCAGGGGGCCCGTACTCTGGGGCCAACGTC. Translated, it gives CASSAGGPYSGANV. The CDR3 reads in full as CASSAGGPYSGANVLTF.

CDR3 DNA (partial): TGTGCCAGCTCACGTAACCCCGGGACTAGCGGTGTAGATACG. This codes for CASSRNPGTSGVDT. Given in full, the CDR3 is CASSRNPGTSGVDTQYF. V gene TRBV18 combines with J gene TRBJ2-3, with TRBD2 identical over 11 bases. Read sequence stops 3 residues before the CDR3 end, and the germline J gene provides the missing end. The CDR3 spans 17 residues. Trimming cost V 4 bases and J 5 bases; bases outside gene matches: 11. The germline V gene has CDR1 KGHSH and CDR2 LQKENI. Variable domain in full (rest from reference TRBV18 and TRBJ2-3): NAGVMQNPRHLVRRRGQEARLRCSPMKGHSHVYWYRQLPEEGLKFMVYLQKENIIDESGMPKERFSAEFPKEGPSILRIQQVVRGDSAAYFCASSRNPGTSGVDTQYFGPGTRLTVL.